Shown below are 32 T cell receptor beta chains from a single sample sequenced in a study of control samples from healthy donors and cancer patients. Assay used: immunoSEQ multiplex PCR; TCRdb lists only in-frame clones, some missing. This sample has about 130,000 clones, with about 93% found just once. The source material was blood. All receptors derive from a middle-aged man in good health.

The chain joins TRBV10-3 to TRBJ1-4; D gene ambiguous. Germline V gene lookup returns CDR1 ENHRY and CDR2 SYGVKD. Trimming stripped 2 bases from V and 3 bases from J, with 7 bases between. This CDR3 is built from 14 residues. CDR3 DNA sequence: TGTGCCATCAGTGAGGATGCGGCTAATGAAAAACTGTTTTTT. This sequence encodes CAISEDAANEKLFF.

The chain is built from TRBV10-3 and TRBJ1-3; 7 nucleotides line up with TRBD1. Losses at the gene ends were 8 bases for V and 0 bases for J; bases not matched to a gene: 7. The CDR3 totals 15 residues. From germline, CDR1 is ENHRY and CDR2 SYGVKD. CDR3 in DNA: TGTGCCATCGGGACAGCGGCATTCTCTGGAAACACCATATATTTT. It codes for CAIGTAAFSGNTIYF.

The chain combines TRBV7-9 with TRBJ2-7; unclear D gene. The CDR3 has 16 amino acids. Per germline, CDR1 SEHNR and CDR2 FQNEAQ (reference sequence). Trimming removed 4 bases from V and 3 bases from J, with 19 bases in between. The CDR3: CASSSRSGSGIYEQYF. CDR3 bases: TGTGCCAGCAGCTCCCGTTCGGGTTCGGGTATCTACGAGCAGTACTTC.

The chain has TRBV7-2 and TRBJ2-1; D possibly matches TRBD1 or TRBD2 (5 bases each). With 2 bases removed from V and 2 bases from J, the gap between germline ends came to 13 bases. The CDR3 runs to 16 residues. Germline V lookup: CDR1 SGHTA, CDR2 FQGNSA. DNA for the CDR3: TGTGCCAGCAGCTTAACACGGGGCGTCGCCTACAATGAGCAGTTCTTC. It yields the protein CASSLTRGVAYNEQFF.

This chain connects TRBV6-6 to TRBJ1-2; D remains unclear. The length of the CDR3 is 15 residues. Germline loops: CDR1 MNHNY, CDR2 SVGAGI (reference sequence). Deletions cut 8 bases from V and 6 bases from J, with 22 bases between. CDR3 nucleotides: TGTGCCAGCGGACCCTATGGAACAGCCCCCAATGGCTACACCTTC. This sequence encodes CASGPYGTAPNGYTF.

The genes are TRBV5-1 and TRBJ1-6; 9 nucleotides line up with TRBD1. The CDR3 runs 16 residues. V was clipped by 4 bases and J by 8 bases; unmatched bases: 10. Germline CDR1 reads SGHRS; CDR2 reads YFSETQ. CDR3 nucleotide sequence: TGCGCCAGCAGCCCCCGGACAGGGGATCAGGATTCACCCCTCCACTTT. Protein sequence: CASSPRTGDQDSPLHF.

The chain combines TRBV13 with TRBJ2-1, with 10 bases that match TRBD1. The germline gives CDR1 PRHDT, CDR2 FYEKMQ (reference sequence). The CDR3 covers 17 residues. V trimming: 3 bases; J trimming: 8 bases; junction bases outside the gene matches: 13. CDR3 sequence: CASSLGDRGLGLDEQFF. For the CDR3, the DNA is TGTGCCAGCAGCTTGGGGGACAGGGGATTAGGGTTAGATGAGCAGTTCTTC.

This clone was found a few times. V gene TRBV10-3 combines with J gene TRBJ1-2; D uncertain. Trimming took off 0 bases at V and 8 bases at J, with 19 bases between the two ends. Per the germline V gene, CDR1 is ENHRY and CDR2 is SYGVKD. The CDR3 consists of 16 residues. Here the CDR3 reads CAISESKSGRGLGYTF. For the CDR3, the DNA is TGTGCCATCAGTGAGTCGAAGAGCGGCAGAGGGTTAGGCTACACCTTC.

V is TRBV4-1 and J is TRBJ2-2; TRBD2 aligns across 7 bases. Looked up from germline, CDR1 is MGHRA and CDR2 is YSYEKL. V lost 4 bases and J lost 9; bases outside the gene matches: 8. The CDR3 runs 14 residues. In DNA form, the CDR3 reads TGCGCCAGCAGCCCGACGGGAGGACTGCGGGAGCTGTTTTTT. It translates to CASSPTGGLRELFF.

CDR3 DNA: TGTGCCAGCGAGGGACATAAGGGTGAGCAGTTCTTC. Protein sequence: CASEGHKGEQFF. This chain links TRBV6-5 with TRBJ2-1, with D possibly TRBD1 on 6 matching bases. V was shortened by 8 bases and J by 9 bases, with 14 bases between the two germline ends. The CDR3 length is 12 residues. Germline-derived CDR1 and CDR2 are MNHEY and SVGAGI.

The rearrangement uses TRBV5-1 and TRBJ1-6; unclear D gene. The germline V and J ends were trimmed by 4 bases and 10 bases, with 15 bases remaining between them. This CDR3 contains 14 residues. Germline V gene data show CDR1 as SGHRS and CDR2 as YFSETQ. The DNA of the CDR3 is TGCGCCAGCAGCGAGACTGGGAGTGGCTCACCCCTCCACTTT. The encoded protein is CASSETGSGSPLHF.

J is TRBJ2-3 and V is TRBV7-9, with D maybe TRBD1 (5 bases). CDR1 is SEHNR and CDR2 is FQNEAQ in the germline V gene (reference sequence). Deletions cut 5 bases from V and 9 bases from J, with 15 bases between. The CDR3 is made up of 13 amino acids. The CDR3 loop reads CASSRILGATQYF. The CDR3 DNA sequence: TGTGCCAGCAGCAGAATTCTAGGGGCGACGCAGTATTTT.

This chain joins TRBV19 and TRBJ1-5; D is uncertain. CDR1 and CDR2 from the germline V gene are LNHDA and SQIVND (reference sequence). V lost 7 bases to trimming and J lost 0 bases, with 7 bases between them. The CDR3 is 13 amino acids. In DNA, the CDR3 is TGTGCCAGTAAAGGGCTTAGCAATCAGCCCCAGCATTTT. It yields the protein CASKGLSNQPQHF.

V and J are TRBV5-5 and TRBJ1-5; the D is unclear. Looked up from germline, CDR1 is SGHKS and CDR2 is YYEKEE (reference sequence). The CDR3 is made up of 13 amino acids. The V gene lost 7 bases and the J gene lost 4 bases, with 12 bases spanning the gap. Here the CDR3 reads CASQASGNQPQHF. As DNA, the CDR3 is TGTGCCAGCCAGGCGTCGGGGAATCAGCCCCAGCATTTT.

The gene calls are TRBV6-6 and TRBJ2-1; 9 positions match TRBD2. Per the germline V gene, CDR1 is MNHNY and CDR2 is SVGAGI (reference sequence). V shed 6 bases, J shed 4 bases, and the junction held 7 bases outside the gene matches. The CDR3 has 15 residues. Here the CDR3 DNA reads TGTGCCAGCAGCCCCGCCCTAGCGGGATACAATGAGCAGTTCTTC. Amino acids: CASSPALAGYNEQFF.

On this clone itself: The sample contains more than one DNA sequence encoding this CDR3. The chain couples TRBV11-2 to TRBJ1-3; D ambiguous. V gave up 4 bases and J gave up 4 bases, with 11 bases separating them. This CDR3 region has 14 residues. Germline assignment: CDR1 SGHAT and CDR2 FQNNGV. CDR3 protein: CASSSTLRGNTIYF. CDR3 nucleotide sequence: TGTGCCAGCAGCTCGACCCTAAGAGGAAACACCATATATTTT.

The V call is TRBV18, the J call TRBJ1-3; 10 nucleotides agree with TRBD1. CDR3 length: 17 amino acids. The junction had 5 bases not matched to a gene; V was cut back by 1 base and J by 2 bases. Per the germline V gene, CDR1 is KGHSH and CDR2 is LQKENI. The CDR3 is CASSPLTGQGTGNTIYF. CDR3 nucleotides: TGTGCCAGCTCACCACTTACGGGACAGGGGACTGGAAACACCATATATTTT.

The genes are TRBV9 and TRBJ2-7; a weak D match, TRBD1 (5 bases). Between the trimmed V and J ends, which lost 0 bases and 3 bases, there was a span of 13 bases. Looked up from germline, CDR1 is SGDLS and CDR2 is YYNGEE. The CDR3 has 15 amino acids. The chain's CDR3 is CASSVGPLGDYEQYF. As DNA, the CDR3 is TGTGCCAGCAGCGTAGGGCCCCTAGGGGACTACGAGCAGTACTTC.

This rearrangement joins TRBV13 to TRBJ1-3, with 9 positions matching TRBD1. The ends lost 0 bases at V and 4 bases at J; junction bases unmatched: 7. The germline V gene has CDR1 PRHDT and CDR2 FYEKMQ (reference sequence). This CDR3 contains 17 residues. The DNA for the CDR3 is TGTGCCAGCAGCTTAGGACAGGGGGCCAATAGGGGAAACACCATATATTTT. The encoded protein is CASSLGQGANRGNTIYF.

This clone was observed a handful of times. V and J are TRBV11-2 and TRBJ2-7, with a weak D call TRBD1 (6 bases). There are 14 residues in the CDR3. Germline V gene lookup returns CDR1 SGHAT and CDR2 FQNNGV. V was shortened by 5 bases and J by 5 bases, with 16 bases between the two germline ends. CDR3 amino acids: CASSDQGMFHEQYF. The DNA of the CDR3 is TGTGCCAGCAGCGACCAGGGGATGTTCCACGAGCAGTACTTC.

The chain's CDR3 is CASSQGTGYQETQYF. Written as DNA, the CDR3 is TGCGCCAGCAGCCAGGGAACAGGGTACCAAGAGACCCAGTACTTC. The chain uses TRBV5-1 and TRBJ2-5, with D possibly TRBD1 on 6 matching bases. The CDR3 is 15 amino acids. V shed 4 bases and J shed 0 bases, with 13 bases lying between them. CDR1 SGHRS and CDR2 YFSETQ come from the germline V gene.

The chain recombines TRBV14 with TRBJ1-2, with TRBD1 matching over 7 bases. The CDR3 covers 13 residues. Trimming at V came to 1 base and at J to 4 bases, leaving 0 bases not matched to a gene. Germline CDR1 and CDR2: SGHDN and FVKESK. Written as DNA, the CDR3 is TGTGCCAGCAGCCAAGGGACAGGCTATGGCTACACCTTC. Its protein product is CASSQGTGYGYTF. The variable domain in full, completed from reference TRBV14 and TRBJ1-2, reads EAGVTQFPSHSVIEKGQTVTLRCDPISGHDNLYWYRRVMGKEIKFLLHFVKESKQDESGMPNNRFLAERTGGTYSTLKVQPAELEDSGVYFCASSQGTGYGYTFGSGTRLTVV.

This clone showed up just once. The chain is built from TRBV5-1 and TRBJ1-3, with D perhaps matching TRBD1 (5 bases). This CDR3 is 16 amino acids long. V was pared by 0 bases and J by 0 bases, with 10 bases between. Germline CDR1 is SGHRS and CDR2 is YFSETQ. The CDR3 DNA reads as TGCGCCAGCAGCTTGGATCCAGGGATCTCTGGAAACACCATATATTTT. It is translated as CASSLDPGISGNTIYF.

This sequence joins TRBV5-1 and TRBJ2-7, with TRBD1 identical over 7 bases. V was pared by 7 bases and J by 5 bases, with 9 bases of the junction left unmatched. The CDR3 covers 13 residues. Germline CDR1 is SGHRS and CDR2 is YFSETQ. The CDR3 bases are TGCGCCAGCGGGACAGACCAGCCGGACGAGCAGTACTTC. Translated: CASGTDQPDEQYF.

This chain links TRBV6-2 or TRBV6-3 with TRBJ2-4, with 11 bases fitting TRBD1. V lost 5 bases, J lost 8 bases, and 8 bases stayed unmatched. The CDR3 consists of 15 residues. CDR1 is MNHEY, CDR2 SVGEGT, per germline. Written as DNA, the CDR3 is TGTGCCAGCAGTGCGTCCGGGACAGGGGGGCACATTCAGTACTTC. Amino acid sequence: CASSASGTGGHIQYF.

The chain employs TRBV5-5 and TRBJ2-7; D unresolved. V gave up 0 bases and J gave up 9 bases, with 10 bases separating them. CDR3 length equals 12 residues. Looked up from germline, CDR1 is SGHKS and CDR2 is YYEKEE (reference sequence). In DNA form, the CDR3 reads TGTGCCAGCAGCTTGGATAGAGTTTTGCAGTACTTC. The encoded protein is CASSLDRVLQYF.

The V and J genes are TRBV6-1 and TRBJ1-3; 9 nucleotides match TRBD1. The ends lost 1 base at V and 0 bases at J; junction bases unmatched: 4. Germline CDR1 MNHNS, CDR2 SASEGT. The CDR3 is 17 amino acids. CDR3 protein: CASSEVGTGFSGNTIYF. Written as DNA, the CDR3 is TGTGCCAGCAGTGAAGTGGGGACAGGGTTCTCTGGAAACACCATATATTTT.

The V call is TRBV3-1 (or the pseudogene TRBV3-2), the J call TRBJ2-3, with 8 positions matching TRBD2. V shed 1 base, J shed 2 bases, and the junction held 5 bases outside the gene matches. The CDR3 loop spans 16 amino acids. Germline V CDR1 and CDR2: LGHDT, YNNKEL (reference sequence). In DNA form, the CDR3 reads TGTGCCAGCAGCCAAGCCAGCGGGGGTTTCACAGATACGCAGTATTTT. It specifies CASSQASGGFTDTQYF.

This sequence joins TRBV29-1 and TRBJ1-2; 11 bases fit TRBD1. Per the germline V gene, CDR1 is SQVTM and CDR2 is ANQGSEA. The junction had 5 bases not matched to a gene; V was cut back by 6 bases and J by 2 bases. The CDR3 runs to 14 residues. The CDR3 here is CSVPRDRGNYGYTF. CDR3 coding DNA: TGCAGCGTACCGCGGGACAGGGGGAACTATGGCTACACCTTC.

This chain links TRBV5-1 with TRBJ1-3, with D unresolved. Germline V gives CDR1 SGHRS, CDR2 YFSETQ. V lost 0 bases and J lost 1, with 5 bases in between. The CDR3 extends over 14 amino acids. CDR3 in amino acids: CASSLGQSGNTIYF. The CDR3, as DNA: TGCGCCAGCAGCTTGGGGCAATCTGGAAACACCATATATTTT. Filled out from reference TRBV5-1 and TRBJ1-3, the complete variable domain reads KAGVTQTPRYLIKTRGQQVTLSCSPISGHRSVSWYQQTPGQGLQFLFEYFSETQRNKGNFPGRFSGRQFSNSRSEMNVSTLELGDSALYLCASSLGQSGNTIYFGEGSWLTVV.

DNA for the CDR3: TGTGCCAGCAGTCTCTTGGGGGAATACGGGGAGCTGTTTTTT. Protein: CASSLLGEYGELFF. The chain recombines TRBV7-2 with TRBJ2-2; TRBD1 or TRBD2 may be the D gene (5 bases each). The CDR3 runs 14 residues. The germline V and J ends were trimmed by 6 bases and 7 bases, with 15 bases remaining between them. Germline loops: CDR1 SGHTA, CDR2 FQGNSA.

This clone was recorded only once. The gene calls are TRBV5-6 and TRBJ2-3; TRBD1 agrees at 9 bases. The V gene end was trimmed by 3 bases and the J gene end by 8 bases; junction bases not matched to a gene: 7. Germline V gene data show CDR1 as SGHDT and CDR2 as YYEEEE. The CDR3 runs to 14 residues. DNA of the CDR3: TGTGCCAGCAGCTACGGACAGGGGCACGCTACGCAGTATTTT. Residues: CASSYGQGHATQYF.